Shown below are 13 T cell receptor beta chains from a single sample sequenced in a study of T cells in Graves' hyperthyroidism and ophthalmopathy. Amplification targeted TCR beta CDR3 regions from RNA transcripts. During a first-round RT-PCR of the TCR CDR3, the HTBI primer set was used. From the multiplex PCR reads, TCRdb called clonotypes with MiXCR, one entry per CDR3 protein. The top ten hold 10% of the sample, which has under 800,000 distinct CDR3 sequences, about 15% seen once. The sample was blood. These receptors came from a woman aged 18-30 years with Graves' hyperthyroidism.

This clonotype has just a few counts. This CDR3 reads CASSGSTGGRDTQYF. CDR3 sequence (DNA): TGTGCCAGCAGTGGGTCGACAGGGGGAAGAGATACGCAGTATTTT. The chain is built from TRBV25-1 and TRBJ2-3; 9 nucleotides line up with TRBD1. Germline V gene data show CDR1 as MGHDK and CDR2 as SYGVNS. The V segment lost 4 bases and the J segment 5 bases; nucleotides outside the gene matches: 7. The CDR3 covers 15 residues.

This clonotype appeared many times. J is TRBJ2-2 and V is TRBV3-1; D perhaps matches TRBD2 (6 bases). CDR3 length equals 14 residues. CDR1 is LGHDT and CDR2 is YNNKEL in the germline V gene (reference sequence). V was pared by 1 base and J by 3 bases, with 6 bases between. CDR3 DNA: TGTGCCAGCAGCCAAGGACTAGACACCGGGGAGCTGTTTTTT. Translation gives CASSQGLDTGELFF.

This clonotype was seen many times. CDR3 coding DNA: TGCGCCAGCAGCCAACAGGGTACACCCCCCTCATTAGCCAAAAACATTCAGTACTTC. This translates into CASSQQGTPPSLAKNIQYF. The chain carries TRBV4-1 and TRBJ2-4, with a tentative D call TRBD1 (5 bases). The CDR3 length is 19 residues. Trimming took 2 bases from V and 0 from J, leaving 20 bases between them. Germline V gene data show CDR1 as MGHRA and CDR2 as YSYEKL.

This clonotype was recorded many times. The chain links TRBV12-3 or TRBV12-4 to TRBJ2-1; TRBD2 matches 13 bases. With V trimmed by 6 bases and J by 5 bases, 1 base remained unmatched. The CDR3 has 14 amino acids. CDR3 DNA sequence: TGTGCCAGCAGGACTAGCGGGAGGCACAATGAGCAGTTCTTC. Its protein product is CASRTSGRHNEQFF.

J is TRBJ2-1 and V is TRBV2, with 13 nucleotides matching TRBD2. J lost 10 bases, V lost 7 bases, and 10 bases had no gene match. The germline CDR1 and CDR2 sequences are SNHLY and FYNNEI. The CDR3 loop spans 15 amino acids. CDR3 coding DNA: TGTGCCAGCACCAAAGGGGGACTAGCGGGATACGAGCAGTTCTTC. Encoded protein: CASTKGGLAGYEQFF.

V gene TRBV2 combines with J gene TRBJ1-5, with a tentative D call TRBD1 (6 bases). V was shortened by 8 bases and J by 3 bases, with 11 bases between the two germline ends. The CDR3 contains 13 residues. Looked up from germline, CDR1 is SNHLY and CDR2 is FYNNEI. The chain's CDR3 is CASGTRVNQPQHF. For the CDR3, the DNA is TGTGCCAGCGGGACAAGGGTCAATCAGCCCCAGCATTTT.

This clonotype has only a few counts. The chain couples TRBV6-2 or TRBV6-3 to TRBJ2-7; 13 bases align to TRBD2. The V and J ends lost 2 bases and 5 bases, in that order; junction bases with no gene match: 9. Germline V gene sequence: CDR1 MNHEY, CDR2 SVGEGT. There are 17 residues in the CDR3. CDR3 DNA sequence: TGTGCCAGCAGTTACCCTTGGACTAGCGGGAGACCCAACGAGCAGTACTTC. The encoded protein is CASSYPWTSGRPNEQYF.

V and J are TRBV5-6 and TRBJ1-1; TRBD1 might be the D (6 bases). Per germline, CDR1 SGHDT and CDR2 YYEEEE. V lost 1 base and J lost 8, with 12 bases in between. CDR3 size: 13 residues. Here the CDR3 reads CASSLRGGNEAFF. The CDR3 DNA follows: TGTGCCAGCAGCTTGCGAGGGGGGAACGAAGCTTTCTTT.

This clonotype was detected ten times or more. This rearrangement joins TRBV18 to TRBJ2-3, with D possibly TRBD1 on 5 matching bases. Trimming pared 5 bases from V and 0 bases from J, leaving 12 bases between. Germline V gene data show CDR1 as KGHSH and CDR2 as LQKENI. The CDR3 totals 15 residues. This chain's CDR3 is CASSARASSTDTQYF. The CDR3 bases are TGTGCCAGCTCAGCCAGGGCTTCTAGCACAGATACGCAGTATTTT.

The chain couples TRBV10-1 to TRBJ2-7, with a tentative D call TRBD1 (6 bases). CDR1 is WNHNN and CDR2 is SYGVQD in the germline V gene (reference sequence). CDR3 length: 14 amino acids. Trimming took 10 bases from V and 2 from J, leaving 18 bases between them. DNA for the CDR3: TGCGCCATCCACCCCTTGGGGGACACCTACGAGCAGTACTTC. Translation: CAIHPLGDTYEQYF.

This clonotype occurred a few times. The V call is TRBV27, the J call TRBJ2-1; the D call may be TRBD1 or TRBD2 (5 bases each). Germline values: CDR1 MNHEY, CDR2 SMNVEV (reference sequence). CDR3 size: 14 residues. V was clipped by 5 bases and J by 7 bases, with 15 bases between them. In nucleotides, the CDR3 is TGTGCCAGCAGTCTCACCGGGACGGCTAATGAGCAGTTCTTC. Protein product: CASSLTGTANEQFF.

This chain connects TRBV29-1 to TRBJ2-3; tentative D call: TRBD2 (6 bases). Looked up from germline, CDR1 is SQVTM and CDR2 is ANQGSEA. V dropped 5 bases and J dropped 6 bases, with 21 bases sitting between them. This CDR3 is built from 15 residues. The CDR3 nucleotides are TGCAGCGTTAGCCGGGACTCAAGGGGACTTGATACGCAGTATTTT. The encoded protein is CSVSRDSRGLDTQYF.

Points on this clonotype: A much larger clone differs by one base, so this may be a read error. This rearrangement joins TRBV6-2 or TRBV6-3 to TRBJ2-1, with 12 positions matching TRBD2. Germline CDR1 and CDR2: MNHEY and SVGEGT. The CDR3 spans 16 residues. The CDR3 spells CASSRLAGGRENGQFF. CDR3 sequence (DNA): TGTGCCAGCAGTCGGCTAGCGGGAGGGCGGGAGAATGGGCAGTTCTTC.